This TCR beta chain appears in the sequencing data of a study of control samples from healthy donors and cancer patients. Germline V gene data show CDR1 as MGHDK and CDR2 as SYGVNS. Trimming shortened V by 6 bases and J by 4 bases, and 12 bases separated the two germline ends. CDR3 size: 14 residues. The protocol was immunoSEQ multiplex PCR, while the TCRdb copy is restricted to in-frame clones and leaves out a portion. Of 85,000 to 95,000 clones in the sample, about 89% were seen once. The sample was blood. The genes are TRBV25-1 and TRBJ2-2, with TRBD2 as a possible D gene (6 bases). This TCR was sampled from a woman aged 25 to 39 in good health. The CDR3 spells CASSGVAVTGELFF. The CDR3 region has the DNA TGTGCCAGCAGCGGGGTAGCGGTCACCGGGGAGCTGTTTTTT. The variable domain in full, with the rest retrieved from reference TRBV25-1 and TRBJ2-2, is EADIYQTPRYLVIGTGKKITLECSQTMGHDKMYWYQQDPGMELHLIHYSYGVNSTEKGDLSSESTVSRIRTEHFPLTLESARPSHTSQYLCASSGVAVTGELFFGEGSRLTVL.